This TCR beta chain was documented in a study of T cells in localized non-small cell lung cancer. Study-wide findings and caveats: Clonality peaked in uninvolved adjacent lung rather than tumor. Across samples, adjacent lung featured a median roughly 50 of the top 100 tumor clones.

With respect to this clone: Its target is not known.

Profiling relied on immunoSEQ multiplex PCR, and the TCRdb table lists in-frame clones only, not all of them. The sample lists 20,000 to 25,000 clones; around 86% were seen once. Germline loops: CDR1 SGHRS, CDR2 YFSETQ. The CDR3 extends over 15 amino acids. With 4 bases removed from V and 8 bases from J, the gap between germline ends came to 19 bases. The TCR sequence derives from a man aged 40 to 69 with stage II squamous cell lung carcinoma. The source material was PBMCs, sampled before any cancer treatment. V gene TRBV5-1 combines with J gene TRBJ2-1, with TRBD1 as a possible D gene (6 bases). The CDR3 spells CASSAEQGHVDEQFF. The DNA of the CDR3 is TGCGCCAGCAGCGCCGAGCAGGGGCATGTGGATGAGCAGTTCTTC.